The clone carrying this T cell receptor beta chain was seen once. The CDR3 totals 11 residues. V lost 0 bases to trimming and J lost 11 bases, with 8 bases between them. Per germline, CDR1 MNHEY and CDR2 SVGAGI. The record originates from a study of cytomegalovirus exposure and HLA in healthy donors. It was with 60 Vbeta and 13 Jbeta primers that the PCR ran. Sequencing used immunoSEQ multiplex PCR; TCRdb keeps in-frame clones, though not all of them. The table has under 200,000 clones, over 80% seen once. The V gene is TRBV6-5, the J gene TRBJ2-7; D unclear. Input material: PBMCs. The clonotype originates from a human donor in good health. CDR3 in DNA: TGTGCCAGCAGTTACTCGAGGAGAGAGTACTTC. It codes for CASSYSRREYF.